This TCR beta chain was identified in a study of shared clonotypes between healthy human individuals. CDR3 size: 14 residues. V was clipped by 4 bases and J by 6 bases; unmatched bases: 5. Per the germline V gene, CDR1 is SGHNT and CDR2 is YYREEE (reference sequence). The table came from immunoSEQ multiplex PCR; TCRdb's copy has only in-frame clones and leaves some out. The sample includes 2,500,000 or so clones, around nine tenths of them seen just once. This clone was counted between two and nine times. This receptor was taken from a man aged 18-30 years in good health. Sequencing input: naive CD4+ T cells sorted from blood. Subset: CD45RA+ positively selected. The chain combines TRBV5-4 with TRBJ2-4, with 9 bases matching TRBD1. This CDR3 is CASSTGQGRNIQYF. The CDR3 nucleotides are TGTGCCAGCAGCACTGGACAGGGGAGAAACATTCAGTACTTC.